These T cell receptor beta chains were read from a single sample in a study of blood T cells in healthy people across ages. TCRdb redid the calling of the 5' RACE reads with MiXCR, one entry per CDR3 protein. The table records 850,000 to 1,000,000 distinct CDR3 sequences, just over 50% of them present only once. Sequencing was carried out using blood. These receptors were obtained from a woman aged 55-69 years in good health. CDR3s include the opening cysteine and the closing phenylalanine or tryptophan. A D gene is named only where the DNA matches it firmly. Size values are once, few and many counts, or a class for expanded clones, and some rows have none.

v_call: TRBV29-1; clone_size: few; j_call: TRBJ1-2; d_call: NA; cdr3_aa: CSVTVLYGYTF; cdr3_nt: TGCAGCGTTACAGTACTCTATGGCTACACCTTC
v_call: TRBV29-1; clone_size: once; j_call: TRBJ2-1; d_call: NA; cdr3_aa: CSVGASLSEDDNDNEQFF; cdr3_nt: TGCAGCGTTGGGGCTAGTCTTTCGGAAGATGACAATGACAATGAGCAGTTCTTC
v_call: TRBV2; clone_size: NA; j_call: TRBJ2-6; d_call: NA; cdr3_aa: CASSVTVISGANVLTF; cdr3_nt: TGTGCCAGCAGTGTTACGGTTATCTCTGGGGCCAACGTCCTGACTTTC
v_call: TRBV3-1; clone_size: few; j_call: TRBJ2-3; d_call: TRBD2; cdr3_aa: CASSQRLADAVYF; cdr3_nt: TGTGCCAGCAGCCAACGCCTAGCGGACGCGGTGTATTTT
v_call: TRBV10-3; clone_size: many; j_call: TRBJ2-7; d_call: TRBD2; cdr3_aa: CAIMEGPQAGVYEQYF; cdr3_nt: TGTGCCATCATGGAGGGACCTCAAGCGGGAGTGTACGAGCAGTACTTC
v_call: TRBV7-9; clone_size: NA; j_call: TRBJ1-1; d_call: NA; cdr3_aa: CASSLPVMNTEAFF; cdr3_nt: TGTGCCAGCAGCTTACCGGTAATGAACACTGAAGCTTTCTTT
v_call: TRBV9; clone_size: NA; j_call: TRBJ2-7; d_call: NA; cdr3_aa: CASSVEGLAYEQYF; cdr3_nt: TGTGCCAGCAGCGTAGAGGGCTTAGCCTACGAGCAGTACTTC
v_call: TRBV6-5; clone_size: NA; j_call: TRBJ2-7; d_call: NA; cdr3_aa: CASSYPKAPGASILYEQYF; cdr3_nt: TGTGCCAGCAGTTACCCAAAAGCCCCTGGGGCCTCGATATTATACGAGCAGTACTTC
v_call: TRBV29-1; clone_size: once; j_call: TRBJ2-3; d_call: NA; cdr3_aa: CSVVGGRDTQYF; cdr3_nt: TGCAGCGTTGTAGGAGGTCGCGATACGCAGTATTTT
v_call: TRBV21-1; clone_size: NA; j_call: TRBJ2-7; d_call: NA; cdr3_aa: CASSKVPFSGDCEQYF; cdr3_nt: TGTGCCAGCAGCAAAGTCCCTTTTAGTGGGGACTGCGAGCAGTACTTC
v_call: TRBV7-2; clone_size: many; j_call: TRBJ2-7; d_call: TRBD2; cdr3_aa: CASTRLAGRYEQYF; cdr3_nt: TGTGCCAGCACCCGACTAGCGGGACGGTACGAGCAGTACTTC
v_call: TRBV5-4; clone_size: NA; j_call: TRBJ2-1; d_call: NA; cdr3_aa: CASSLDPARKNEQFF; cdr3_nt: TGTGCCAGCAGCTTGGACCCTGCGAGGAAGAATGAGCAGTTCTTC
v_call: TRBV3-1; clone_size: few; j_call: TRBJ2-3; d_call: NA; cdr3_aa: CASSHRTTSTDTQYF; cdr3_nt: TGTGCCAGCAGCCACCGGACTACGAGCACAGATACGCAGTATTTT
v_call: TRBV7-9; clone_size: few; j_call: TRBJ2-7; d_call: NA; cdr3_aa: CASSPIVGWGDEQYF; cdr3_nt: TGTGCCAGCAGCCCTATTGTGGGCTGGGGCGACGAGCAGTACTTC
v_call: TRBV10-3; clone_size: NA; j_call: TRBJ2-3; d_call: NA; cdr3_aa: CAIKGIIADTQYF; cdr3_nt: TGTGCCATCAAGGGGATTATAGCGGATACGCAGTATTTT
v_call: TRBV12-3/TRBV12-4; clone_size: NA; j_call: TRBJ2-1; d_call: TRBD1; cdr3_aa: CASSPGQGKYNEQFF; cdr3_nt: TGTGCCAGCAGCCCGGGACAGGGGAAATACAATGAGCAGTTCTTC
v_call: TRBV7-8; clone_size: NA; j_call: TRBJ1-6; d_call: NA; cdr3_aa: CASSLMHNSPLHF; cdr3_nt: TGTGCCAGCAGCTTAATGCATAATTCACCCCTCCACTTT
v_call: TRBV6-1; clone_size: NA; j_call: TRBJ2-2; d_call: NA; cdr3_aa: CASTPASRTGELFF; cdr3_nt: TGTGCCAGCACCCCAGCCTCACGAACCGGGGAGCTGTTTTTT
v_call: TRBV15; clone_size: NA; j_call: TRBJ1-2; d_call: NA; cdr3_aa: CATSRDLVERGYGYTF; cdr3_nt: TGTGCCACCAGCAGAGATCTTGTGGAGAGGGGCTATGGCTACACCTTC
v_call: TRBV4-1; clone_size: NA; j_call: TRBJ2-5; d_call: NA; cdr3_aa: CASSQGRQPETQYF; cdr3_nt: TGCGCCAGCAGCCAAGGGCGCCAGCCAGAGACCCAGTACTTC
v_call: TRBV12-3/TRBV12-4; clone_size: NA; j_call: TRBJ2-1; d_call: NA; cdr3_aa: CASSLAGPWDEQFF; cdr3_nt: TGTGCCAGCAGTTTGGCCGGACCATGGGATGAGCAGTTCTTC
v_call: TRBV20-1; clone_size: NA; j_call: TRBJ2-7; d_call: TRBD2; cdr3_aa: CSASLGGRAYEQYF; cdr3_nt: TGCAGTGCTAGTCTCGGGGGGAGAGCCTACGAGCAGTACTTC
v_call: TRBV9; clone_size: NA; j_call: TRBJ2-5; d_call: NA; cdr3_aa: CASSSVARSGISGNEQYF; cdr3_nt: TGTGCCAGCAGCTCCGTAGCCCGTAGCGGCATAAGTGGCAATGAGCAGTACTTC
v_call: TRBV28; clone_size: NA; j_call: TRBJ1-5; d_call: NA; cdr3_aa: CASSFITHSNQPQHF; cdr3_nt: TGTGCCAGCAGTTTTATCACCCATAGCAATCAGCCCCAGCATTTT
v_call: TRBV24-1; clone_size: once; j_call: TRBJ2-3; d_call: TRBD2; cdr3_aa: CATSPSAGVSTDTQYF; cdr3_nt: TGTGCCACCAGTCCAAGCGCGGGAGTTAGCACAGATACGCAGTATTTT
v_call: TRBV27; clone_size: few; j_call: TRBJ2-1; d_call: TRBD2; cdr3_aa: CASVRLAGGEQFF; cdr3_nt: TGTGCCAGCGTCCGACTAGCGGGAGGGGAGCAGTTCTTC
v_call: TRBV25-1; clone_size: NA; j_call: TRBJ1-6; d_call: TRBD1; cdr3_aa: CASRGQGNYNSPLHF; cdr3_nt: TGTGCCAGCAGGGGACAGGGCAATTATAATTCACCCCTCCACTTT
v_call: TRBV3-1; clone_size: NA; j_call: TRBJ2-1; d_call: NA; cdr3_aa: CANSRLSLHNEQFF; cdr3_nt: TGTGCCAACAGCCGACTTTCGTTACACAATGAGCAGTTCTTC
v_call: TRBV20-1; clone_size: NA; j_call: TRBJ2-1; d_call: NA; cdr3_aa: CSASRQRSYNEQFF; cdr3_nt: TGCAGTGCTAGTAGACAGCGGAGCTACAATGAGCAGTTCTTC
v_call: TRBV5-6; clone_size: NA; j_call: TRBJ2-7; d_call: NA; cdr3_aa: CASSPSVLYEQYF; cdr3_nt: TGTGCCAGCAGCCCCAGCGTGCTTTACGAGCAGTACTTC
v_call: TRBV20-1; clone_size: NA; j_call: TRBJ2-1; d_call: NA; cdr3_aa: CSARDRGRGGHNEQFF; cdr3_nt: TGCAGTGCTAGAGATCGGGGCAGGGGAGGTCACAATGAGCAGTTCTTC
v_call: TRBV4-1; clone_size: NA; j_call: TRBJ2-7; d_call: NA; cdr3_aa: CASSQTGPRGPQYF; cdr3_nt: TGCGCCAGCAGCCAAACCGGGCCGCGAGGGCCTCAGTACTTC
v_call: TRBV20-1; clone_size: many; j_call: TRBJ2-1; d_call: NA; cdr3_aa: CSATGLVGGGSYNEQFF; cdr3_nt: TGCAGTGCTACAGGGCTAGTAGGCGGTGGGTCCTACAATGAGCAGTTCTTC
v_call: TRBV6-5; clone_size: NA; j_call: TRBJ2-3; d_call: NA; cdr3_aa: CASSYRGGSRVDTQYF; cdr3_nt: TGTGCCAGCAGCTACCGAGGGGGTAGCCGGGTGGATACGCAGTATTTT
v_call: TRBV6-6; clone_size: NA; j_call: TRBJ2-7; d_call: NA; cdr3_aa: CASAQVYYEQYF; cdr3_nt: TGTGCCAGCGCCCAGGTTTACTACGAGCAGTACTTC
v_call: TRBV11-2; clone_size: NA; j_call: TRBJ2-7; d_call: TRBD2; cdr3_aa: CASSLGYSSGEQYF; cdr3_nt: TGTGCCAGCAGCTTAGGCTACTCTAGCGGCGAGCAGTACTTC
v_call: TRBV29-1; clone_size: NA; j_call: TRBJ2-7; d_call: TRBD2; cdr3_aa: CSVGAPGTSGYSYEQYF; cdr3_nt: TGCAGCGTTGGGGCACCAGGAACTAGCGGGTACTCCTACGAGCAGTACTTC
v_call: TRBV28; clone_size: NA; j_call: TRBJ2-1; d_call: NA; cdr3_aa: CASIPASYNEQFF; cdr3_nt: TGTGCCAGCATCCCCGCAAGCTACAATGAGCAGTTCTTC
v_call: TRBV7-2; clone_size: NA; j_call: TRBJ1-1; d_call: NA; cdr3_aa: CASSFPGREAFF; cdr3_nt: TGTGCCAGCAGCTTCCCGGGACGCGAAGCTTTCTTT
v_call: TRBV27; clone_size: few; j_call: TRBJ2-7; d_call: TRBD1; cdr3_aa: CASSPGTGYRDEQYF; cdr3_nt: TGTGCCAGCAGCCCCGGGACAGGCTATAGGGACGAGCAGTACTTC
v_call: TRBV28; clone_size: few; j_call: TRBJ2-7; d_call: NA; cdr3_aa: CASMRVVPYEQYF; cdr3_nt: TGTGCCAGCATGAGGGTAGTTCCCTACGAGCAGTACTTC
v_call: TRBV7-2; clone_size: NA; j_call: TRBJ2-1; d_call: NA; cdr3_aa: CASSPPARPQETQFF; cdr3_nt: TGTGCCAGCAGCCCCCCAGCGAGACCCCAAGAGACCCAGTTCTTC
v_call: TRBV5-4; clone_size: NA; j_call: TRBJ1-2; d_call: NA; cdr3_aa: CASSLWGGGNYGYTF; cdr3_nt: TGTGCCAGCAGCTTGTGGGGCGGAGGAAACTATGGCTACACCTTC